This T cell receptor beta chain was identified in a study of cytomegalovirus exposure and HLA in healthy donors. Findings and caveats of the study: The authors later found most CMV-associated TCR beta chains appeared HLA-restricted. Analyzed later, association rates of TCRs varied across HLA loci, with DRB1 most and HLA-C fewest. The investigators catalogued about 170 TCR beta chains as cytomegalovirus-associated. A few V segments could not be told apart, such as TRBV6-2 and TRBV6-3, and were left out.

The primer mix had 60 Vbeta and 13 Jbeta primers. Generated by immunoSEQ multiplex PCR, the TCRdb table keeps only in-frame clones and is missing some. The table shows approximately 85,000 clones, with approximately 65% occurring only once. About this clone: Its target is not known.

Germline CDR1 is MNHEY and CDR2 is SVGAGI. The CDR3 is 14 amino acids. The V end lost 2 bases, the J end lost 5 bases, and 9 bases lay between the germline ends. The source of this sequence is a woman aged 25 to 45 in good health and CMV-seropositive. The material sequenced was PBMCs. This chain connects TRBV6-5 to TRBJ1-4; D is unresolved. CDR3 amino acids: CASSYDFRNEKLFF. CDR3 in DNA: TGTGCCAGCAGTTACGATTTCAGAAATGAAAAACTGTTTTTT.